This record looks at one T cell receptor beta chain sequence and its context. This clone was recorded only once. Its antigen is unknown. No much larger clone is present one base from it, and per-base qualities are unavailable. The library was produced with the immunoSEQ multiplex PCR assay. For the multiplex PCR, a mixture combining 60 forward primers for TCR Vbeta segments and 13 reverse primers for TCR Jbeta segments was used. A multiplex PCR assay on genomic DNA amplified the CDR3 region of rearranged TCR beta genes. Amplified TCR beta libraries were sequenced as 87-base-pair reads on the Illumina HiSeq System. The study's own analysis went as follows. A later analysis counted approximately 84 million unique TCR beta chains across the 650 to 800 repertoires, and some 11 million of these chains were shared by at least two donors. Raw reads were error-corrected and collapsed into unique sequences with a nearest-neighbor algorithm that merged closely related sequences to remove PCR and sequencing errors. Alignment of CDR3 sequences to IMGT reference sequences was used to assign V, D and J gene segments. Each retained sequence needed at least a six-nucleotide match to both a V gene segment and a J gene segment. A rearrangement counted as productive if the CDR3 had no stop codons and remained in frame with V and J, and every other rearrangement counted as non-productive. CDR3 was defined by IMGT convention, running from the second conserved V-encoded cysteine to the conserved J-encoded phenylalanine. The earlier analysis of some 600 of the donors excluded sequences that lacked an unambiguous match to a single V gene segment. An earlier analysis of a few hundred of the donors called V segments functional above 56.7% productive rearrangements and segregating when the between-donor standard deviation exceeded 5%. To diagnose cytomegalovirus status from the catalog of TCR beta chain sequences, a statistical classification framework was built. V and J gene assignment, in a later analysis, came from comparing TCR nucleotide sequences with IMGT/GENE-DB human TR gene sequences. The TCRdist pipeline was used in a later analysis to assign CDR3 sequences and most-parsimonious VDJ recombination scenarios. A later analysis defined each TCR beta chain by its CDR3 amino acid sequence plus V-gene family, and excluded reads lacking a unique V-gene family. To address suspected cross-contamination and a sequencing artifact, a later analysis removed a few hundred highly shared, low-generation-probability nucleotide sequences. In a later analysis, a clonal expansion index was calculated for each public chain from normalized within-repertoire ranks of inferred template counts. In a later analysis, generation probabilities were computed using a VDJ recombination model fitted to out-of-frame rearrangements, and the results were checked against IGoR. In a later analysis, TCR-TCR, TCR-HLA and TCR-CMV co-occurrence was scored with hypergeometric tests, and a repertoire-size bias correction was applied to TCR pairs. To estimate false discovery rates, a later analysis permuted the HLA or CMV assignments 20 times. A later analysis grouped co-occurring TCRs with DBSCAN, adding TCRdist sequence similarity when clustering within HLA-allele-positive subsets. Repertoires with fewer than 30,000 or more than 120,000 public chains were left out of co-occurrence clustering, as were about 5 repertoires with anomalous nucleotide sharing. The table comes from immuneACCESS by way of TCRdb, which keeps in-frame sequences with V and J called. Part of the clones is missing from these tables; in studies checked, under half for an unresolved V gene and the rest for unknown reasons. The DNA gave D and trimming, while V, J and clone size come from that table. The sample includes approximately 150,000 clones, with more than 75% observed a single time. The ten most abundant clones make up approximately 2.5% of the sample.

The data were obtained in a study of cytomegalovirus exposure and HLA in healthy donors (dated by TCRdb to the late 2010s). Some background on the complete study: In an earlier analysis of about 560 of the donors, 250 to 350 Gb of sequence data and some 100 million unique TCR beta sequences from 150 million to 200 million T cells were reported. An early release that covered about 640 HLA-typed donors contained around 300 gigabases of sequencing data and tens of millions of unique TCR sequences. Of the 300 to 500 genotyped donors, roughly 76% were placed in the genetic ancestry cluster associated with self-reported Caucasian donors. The study aimed to test whether signatures of past pathogen exposure could be identified by cataloging public T cell receptors. Using immunosequencing, the study profiled T cell repertoires from about 620 subjects and related those repertoires to cytomegalovirus serostatus. Along with the approximately 700-subject first cohort, a separate validation cohort of over a hundred different subjects was used. High-throughput TCR immunosequencing, statistical association of individual TCRs with disease status, and machine learning were combined to predict cytomegalovirus infection status. A later analysis re-analyzed previously published TCR beta repertoires from hundreds of donors and added high-resolution HLA genotyping to study TCR occurrence patterns. The later analysis used no new phenotypic data to find candidate immune exposures, relying instead on TCR beta sequences and their occurrence across donors. To decide whether each TCR beta V gene segment behaved as functional or pseudogenic, an earlier analysis of nearly 600 of the donors relied on high-throughput TCR beta sequencing. Donor age, sex, ethnicity and CMV serostatus were compiled alongside the repertoire data. In a later genetic analysis, genome-wide SNP genotypes for about 65% of the roughly 700 donors were used, and that subset was treated as a discovery cohort. Every repertoire in the discovery cohort had been generated on one and the same sequencing platform. HLA typing covered class I and class II loci at four-digit resolution. The number of donors typed differed by locus, with roughly 629-640 for A, B, C, DRB1 and DQB1, roughly 550 for DQA1, 600 to 610 for DPA1, and under 490 for DPB1. Four or five DR-DQ haplotypes were handled as single units for association and clustering, since linkage in the cohort was strong. On average, approximately 250,000 unique TCR beta nucleotide sequences were sequenced per donor among about 400 genotyped donors of the cohort, with around 19% of those sequences being non-productive.

The cohort consisted of hundreds of healthy bone marrow donors. At the time of sampling, every cohort member was nominally healthy, though immune exposures that went unrecorded were likely present. The donor tested CMV seropositive, placing the donor among the 289 seropositive members of the cohort. Each donor provided a peripheral blood sample, and peripheral blood mononuclear cells were used for TCR beta sequencing. Genomic DNA was extracted from the blood cell samples with the Qiagen DNeasy Blood Extraction Kit. Study-level results and caveats: In a later analysis, HLA-associated TCR beta chains were found to be more clonally expanded and to have lower generation probabilities than equally common non-associated chains. Assigning TCR associations to individual alleles was difficult when HLA alleles, especially DR and DQ, strongly co-occurred. Most CMV-associated TCR beta chains appeared to be HLA-restricted in a later analysis, and the HLA associations seemed to be driven largely by CMV exposure. In both the original and validation cohorts, the classifier was reported to diagnose cytomegalovirus status with high specificity and sensitivity. At a false discovery rate of 0.05, a later analysis linked fewer than 20,000 TCR beta sequences to specific HLA alleles. V-gene and J-gene trimming of TCR beta chains was associated with a missense DCLRE1C variant in a later genetic analysis, and the association was replicated in an independent cohort. Correlated functional status among segregating V segments might reflect linkage disequilibrium, but an unknown experimental factor could not be ruled out. A few of the identified cytomegalovirus-associated TCR beta chains were confirmed in vitro to be specific for cytomegalovirus antigens. According to the authors, the approach could potentially be generalized to other disease states and immunological phenotypes. In the study, some 160 TCR beta chains were listed as associated with cytomegalovirus. Across donors, most TCR sequences were observed very rarely, whereas some public TCRs were present in many individuals. Sequencing depth was assumed to be roughly uniform across donors in the presence/absence analyses, though that assumption may not hold. Only TCR beta chains were sequenced in this cohort, and the absence of alpha or paired-chain data limited detectable features. CMV serostatus was the only immune exposure information available for the cohort. In a later analysis, the rate of TCR association differed among HLA loci, with DRB1 alleles having the most associated TCRs and HLA-C alleles having the fewest. According to a later genetic analysis, donors in an Asian-associated ancestry cluster had fewer N-insertions in productive TCRs than the approximately 610-donor mean. Because some donors lacked HLA typing at each locus, the association tests relied only on the typed subset. A cluster of highly shared sequence variants was judged likely to represent a technical artifact of the sequencing pipeline. A further reported finding was that TCR beta sequences accurately predicted the HLA-A and HLA-B alleles for most subjects in the first cohort. In an earlier analysis of some 640 of the donors, most TCR beta V segments were observed in productive rearrangements about 90% or about 30% of the time, broadly matching IMGT annotations. Some IMGT-functional V segments, including TRBV6-2 and TRBV6-3, could not be told apart with the 87-base-pair reads, so those segments were excluded. The earlier analysis of almost 600 of the donors excluded roughly 17 rarely observed V segments, including chromosome 9 orphons, because counts were too low. According to a later analysis, parvovirus B19, influenza, CMV and Epstein-Barr virus appeared linked to several top co-occurrence clusters.

Looking up the germline V gene (reference sequence) yields CDR1 LNHNV and CDR2 YYDKDF. From the cysteine up to the phenylalanine, the CDR3 has a length of 15 residues. Kept here is only the CDR3 DNA, which spans 45 bases and is read in frame from base 1. V is cut by 0 bases and J by 6 bases, and the space between the germline ends is 14 bases. This receptor was identified in a man aged 25-45 years in good health and CMV-seropositive. The rearranged chain carries TRBV15 and TRBJ1-1, with TRBD1 perhaps the D gene, on 6 matching bases. Sequencing was performed on PBMCs. The nucleotide sequence is TGTGCCACCAGCAGAGACTCTGGGGGCTTCGCTGAAGCTTTCTTT. Its protein reads: CATSRDSGGFAEAFF.